This T cell receptor (beta chain) was captured by sequencing in a study of molecular identifiers for immune sequencing clone quantification. TCRdb processed the PCR reads anew with MiXCR; each CDR3 protein has one entry. Of 490,000 or so distinct CDR3 sequences in the sample, around 25% are singletons; the top ten hold over 0.6%. The CDR3 spans 17 residues. The germline V gene has CDR1 LGHNA and CDR2 YSLEER. J gave up 5 bases and V 0 bases, and 8 bases lay outside the gene matches. The table lists this clonotype with a few counts. This chain uses TRBV4-3 with TRBJ2-3; 10 nucleotides line up with TRBD2. Source material: naive CD8+ T cells from blood, with Jurkat cell RNA spiked in. Regarding subset: FACS-sorted CD8+CD4-CCR7+CD45RA+ naive T cells. This clonotype was obtained from a human donor in good health. Some libraries in this study had Jurkat cell RNA spiked in. The CDR3 loop reads CASSQDWVAGGRDTQYF. The CDR3 coding sequence is TGCGCCAGCAGCCAAGATTGGGTAGCGGGAGGAAGAGATACGCAGTATTTT.